The T cell receptor (beta chain) described here comes from a study of blood T cell repertoires in COVID-19. The method was immunoSEQ multiplex PCR; TCRdb's version includes in-frame clones alone and lacks a portion of them. The sample yields 250,000 to 300,000 clones, 82% seen once. Trimming took 9 bases from V and 1 from J, leaving 15 bases between them. Germline assignment: CDR1 MGHDK and CDR2 SYGVNS. The CDR3 consists of 14 residues. This clone was found a few times. The chain has TRBV25-1 and TRBJ1-1; D perhaps matches TRBD1 (6 bases). The sequenced sample consisted of peripheral blood. The clonotype comes from a young woman with acute or convalescent COVID-19. In nucleotides, the CDR3 is TGTGCCAGTAGCAAGACACAGGGGAACACTGAAGCTTTCTTT. It is translated as CASSKTQGNTEAFF.